This T cell receptor beta chain was documented in a study of cytotoxic CD8 clonotypes in ibrutinib-treated CLL. Whole-study context: In all, more than ten patients were relapsed/refractory, approximately 16 were treatment-naive and roughly 18 were IGHV unmutated. Study-wide points: The clonality went up when patients responded to ibrutinib and dropped back toward baseline at progression.

The planned depth of sequencing spanned 1 in 200,000 to 1 in 1 million T cells. The table came from immunoSEQ multiplex PCR; TCRdb's copy has only in-frame clones and leaves some out. The table shows over 100,000 clones, with approximately 83% occurring only once. Remarks on this clone: Its antigen remains unidentified.

This specimen was PBMCs, taken after 24 months of ibrutinib treatment. The TCR was taken from a human donor with chronic lymphocytic leukemia.

This chain's CDR3 is CASSPSSLRGGNYSYNEQFF. The CDR3 bases are TGTGCCAGCAGCCCGTCCTCGTTGCGGGGGGGGAATTACTCCTACAATGAGCAGTTCTTC. The chain is built from TRBV7-3 and TRBJ2-1; 9 nucleotides line up with TRBD2. Per the germline V gene, CDR1 is SGHTA and CDR2 is FQGTGA. The J segment lost 0 bases and the V segment lost 5 bases, leaving 17 bases of the junction unmatched. This CDR3 has 20 residues.